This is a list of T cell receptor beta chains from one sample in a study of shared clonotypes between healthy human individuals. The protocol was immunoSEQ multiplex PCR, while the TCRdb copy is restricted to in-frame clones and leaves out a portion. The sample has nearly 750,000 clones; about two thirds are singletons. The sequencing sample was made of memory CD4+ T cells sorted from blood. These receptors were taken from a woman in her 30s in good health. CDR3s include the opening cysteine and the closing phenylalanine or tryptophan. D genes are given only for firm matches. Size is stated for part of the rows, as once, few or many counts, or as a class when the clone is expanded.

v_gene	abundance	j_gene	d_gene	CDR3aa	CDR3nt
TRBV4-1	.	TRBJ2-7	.	CASSQDITVGHYEQYF	TGCGCCAGCAGCCAAGATATCACCGTCGGCCACTACGAGCAGTACTTC
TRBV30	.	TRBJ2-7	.	CAWSKGIYEQYF	TGTGCCTGGAGTAAAGGGATCTACGAGCAGTACTTC
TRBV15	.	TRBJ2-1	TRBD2	CATSREGRTKTYNEQFF	TGTGCCACCTCGAGGGAGGGCCGTACCAAAACCTACAATGAGCAGTTCTTC
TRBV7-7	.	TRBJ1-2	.	CASSPTGHNGYTF	TGTGCCAGCAGCCCAACAGGACACAATGGCTACACCTTC
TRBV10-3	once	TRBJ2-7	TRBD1	CAISELPPGQGTNEQYF	TGTGCCATCAGTGAGTTACCTCCGGGACAGGGGACCAACGAGCAGTACTTC
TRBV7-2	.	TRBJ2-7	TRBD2	CASSISGRGYEQYF	TGTGCCAGCAGCATTAGCGGGAGGGGGTACGAGCAGTACTTC
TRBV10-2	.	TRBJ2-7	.	CASSESWGPYEQYF	TGCGCCAGCAGTGAGTCGTGGGGGCCCTACGAGCAGTACTTC
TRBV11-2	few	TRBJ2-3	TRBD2	CASSTTSGLIGDTQYF	TGTGCCAGCAGCACCACTAGCGGACTTATCGGAGATACGCAGTATTTT
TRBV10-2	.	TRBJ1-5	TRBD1	CASRTGQYSNQPQHF	TGCGCCAGCAGGACGGGACAGTATAGCAATCAGCCCCAGCATTTT
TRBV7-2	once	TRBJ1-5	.	CASSLDRNQPQHF	TGTGCCAGCAGCTTAGATCGGAATCAGCCCCAGCATTTT
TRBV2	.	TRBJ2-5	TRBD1	CASRGTGGAETQYF	TGTGCCAGCAGGGGGACAGGGGGCGCGGAGACCCAGTACTTC
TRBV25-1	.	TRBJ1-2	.	CASSRGLNYGYTF	TGTGCCAGCAGTAGGGGACTGAACTATGGCTACACCTTC
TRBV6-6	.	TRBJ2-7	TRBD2	CASSYGREGHEQYF	TGTGCCAGCAGTTACGGGCGGGAGGGCCACGAGCAGTACTTC